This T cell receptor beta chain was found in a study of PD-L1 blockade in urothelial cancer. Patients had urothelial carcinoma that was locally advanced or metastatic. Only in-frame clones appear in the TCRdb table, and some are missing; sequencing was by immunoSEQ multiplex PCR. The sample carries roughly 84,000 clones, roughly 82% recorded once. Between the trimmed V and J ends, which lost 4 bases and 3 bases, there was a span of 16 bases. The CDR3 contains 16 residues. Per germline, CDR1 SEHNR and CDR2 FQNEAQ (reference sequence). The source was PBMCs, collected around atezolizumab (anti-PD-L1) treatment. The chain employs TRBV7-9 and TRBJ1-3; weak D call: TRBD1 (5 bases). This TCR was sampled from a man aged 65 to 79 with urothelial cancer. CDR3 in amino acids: CASSSPAGVYGNTIYF. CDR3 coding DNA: TGTGCCAGCAGCTCCCCAGCGGGGGTTTATGGAAACACCATATATTTT.